The entry that follows covers one TCR beta chain sequence. What it recognizes is unknown. This sample is part of a study of cytomegalovirus exposure and HLA in healthy donors. Study-wide context: Of about 400 genotyped donors, more than 70% clustered with self-reported Caucasian donors.

A multiplex PCR was run with 60 Vbeta primers and 13 Jbeta primers. As handled by the study authors: Later work found roughly 80 million unique TCR beta chains, with 9.5 million to 11 million shared. The method was immunoSEQ multiplex PCR; TCRdb's version includes in-frame clones alone and lacks a portion of them. V and J calls and clone size are given by that table; D and trimming were obtained from the DNA. The data show approximately 130,000 clones, 76% seen once. Study conclusions and caveats: TCR sequences were mostly rare, though some public TCRs occurred in many donors. From TCR beta sequences, most subjects' HLA-A and HLA-B alleles were reportedly predicted accurately.

J gave up 2 bases and V 5 bases, and 7 bases lay outside the gene matches. The germline gives CDR1 MNHNY, CDR2 SVGAGI (reference sequence). CDR3 length equals 16 residues. The receptor was derived from a female donor in good health and CMV-seropositive. The rearrangement joins TRBV6-6 to TRBJ2-7; 12 bases are shared with TRBD2. Material: PBMCs. As DNA, the CDR3 is TGTGCCAGCAGTAACCTACTAGCGGGGGGACCCTACGAGCAGTACTTC. Residues: CASSNLLAGGPYEQYF.